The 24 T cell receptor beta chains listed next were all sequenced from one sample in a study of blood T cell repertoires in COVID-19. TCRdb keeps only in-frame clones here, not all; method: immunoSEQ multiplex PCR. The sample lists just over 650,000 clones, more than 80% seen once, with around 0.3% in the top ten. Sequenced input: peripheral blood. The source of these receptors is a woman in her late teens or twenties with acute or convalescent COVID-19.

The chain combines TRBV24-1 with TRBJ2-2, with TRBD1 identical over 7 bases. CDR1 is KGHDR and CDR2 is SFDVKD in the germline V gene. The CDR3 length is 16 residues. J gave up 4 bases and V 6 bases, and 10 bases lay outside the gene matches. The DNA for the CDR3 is TGTGCCACCAGTAGACAGGGCGGGCTCGGCACCGGGGAGCTGTTTTTT. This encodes CATSRQGGLGTGELFF.

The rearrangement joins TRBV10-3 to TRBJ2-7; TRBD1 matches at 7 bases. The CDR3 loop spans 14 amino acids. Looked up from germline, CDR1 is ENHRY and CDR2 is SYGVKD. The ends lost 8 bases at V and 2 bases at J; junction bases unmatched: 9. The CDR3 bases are TGTGCCATCGGGCGGCTAGGGGGCGCCTACGAGCAGTACTTC. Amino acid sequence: CAIGRLGGAYEQYF.

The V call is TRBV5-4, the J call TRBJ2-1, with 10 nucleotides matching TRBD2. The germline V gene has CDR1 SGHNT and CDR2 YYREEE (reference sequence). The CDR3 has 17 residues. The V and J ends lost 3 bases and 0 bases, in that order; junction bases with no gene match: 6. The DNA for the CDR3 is TGTGCCAGCAGCTCCAATAGCGGGGGGAGCTCCTACAATGAGCAGTTCTTC. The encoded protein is CASSSNSGGSSYNEQFF.

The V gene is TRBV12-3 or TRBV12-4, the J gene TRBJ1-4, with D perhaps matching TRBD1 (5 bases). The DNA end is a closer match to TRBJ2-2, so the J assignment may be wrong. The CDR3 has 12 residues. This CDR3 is CASSPWTGELFF. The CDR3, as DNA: TGTGCCAGCAGTCCCTGGACAGGGGAGCTGTTTTTT.

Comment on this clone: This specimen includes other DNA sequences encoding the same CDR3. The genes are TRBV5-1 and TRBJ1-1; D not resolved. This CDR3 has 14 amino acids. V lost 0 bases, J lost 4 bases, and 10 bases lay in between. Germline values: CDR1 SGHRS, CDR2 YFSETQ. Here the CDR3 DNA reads TGCGCCAGCAGCTTGGACCCTAGAGGCACTGAAGCTTTCTTT. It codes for CASSLDPRGTEAFF. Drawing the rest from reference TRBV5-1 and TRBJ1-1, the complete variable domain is KAGVTQTPRYLIKTRGQQVTLSCSPISGHRSVSWYQQTPGQGLQFLFEYFSETQRNKGNFPGRFSGRQFSNSRSEMNVSTLELGDSALYLCASSLDPRGTEAFFGQGTRLTVV.

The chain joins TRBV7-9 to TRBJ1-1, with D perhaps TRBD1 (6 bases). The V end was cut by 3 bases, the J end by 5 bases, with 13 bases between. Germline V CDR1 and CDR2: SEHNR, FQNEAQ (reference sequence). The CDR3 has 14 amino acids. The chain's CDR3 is CASSLRQDATEAFF. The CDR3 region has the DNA TGTGCCAGCAGCTTGAGACAGGATGCGACTGAAGCTTTCTTT.

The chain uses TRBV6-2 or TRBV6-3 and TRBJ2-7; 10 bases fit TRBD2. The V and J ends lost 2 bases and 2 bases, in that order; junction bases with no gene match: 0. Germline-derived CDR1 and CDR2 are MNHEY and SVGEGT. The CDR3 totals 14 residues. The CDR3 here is CASSYGTSAYEQYF. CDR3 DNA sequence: TGTGCCAGCAGTTACGGGACTAGCGCCTACGAGCAGTACTTC.

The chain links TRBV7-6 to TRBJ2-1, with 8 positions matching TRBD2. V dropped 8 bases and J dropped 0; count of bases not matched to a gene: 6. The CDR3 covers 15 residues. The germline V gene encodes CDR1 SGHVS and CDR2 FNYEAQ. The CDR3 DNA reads TGTGCCAGCGGGGCGCGGGGGGACTCCTACAATGAGCAGTTCTTC. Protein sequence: CASGARGDSYNEQFF.

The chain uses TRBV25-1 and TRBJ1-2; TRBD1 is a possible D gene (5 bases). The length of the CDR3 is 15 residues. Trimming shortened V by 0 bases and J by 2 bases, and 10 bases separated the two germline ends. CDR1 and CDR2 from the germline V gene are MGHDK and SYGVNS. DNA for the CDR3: TGTGCCAGCAGTGAATATACGGGGGGGAACTATGGCTACACCTTC. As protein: CASSEYTGGNYGYTF.

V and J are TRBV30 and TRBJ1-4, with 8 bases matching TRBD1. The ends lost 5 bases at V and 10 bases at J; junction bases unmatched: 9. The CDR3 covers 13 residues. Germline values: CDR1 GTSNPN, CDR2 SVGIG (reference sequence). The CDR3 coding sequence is TGTGCCTGGCGGACAGGGAGGACCCGAAAACTGTTTTTT. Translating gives CAWRTGRTRKLFF. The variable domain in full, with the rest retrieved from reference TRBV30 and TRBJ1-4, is SQTIHQWPATLVQPVGSPLSLECTVEGTSNPNLYWYRQAAGRGLQLLFYSVGIGQISSEVPQNLSASRPQDRQFILSSKKLLLSDSGFYLCAWRTGRTRKLFFGSGTQLSVL.

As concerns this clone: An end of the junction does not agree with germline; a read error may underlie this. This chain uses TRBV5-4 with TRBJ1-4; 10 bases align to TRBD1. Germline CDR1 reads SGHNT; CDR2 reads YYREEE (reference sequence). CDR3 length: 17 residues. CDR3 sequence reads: CAGSVGGTGVTNEKLFF. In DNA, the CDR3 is TGTGCCGGCAGCGTGGGTGGGACAGGGGTAACCAATGAAAAACTGTTTTTT.

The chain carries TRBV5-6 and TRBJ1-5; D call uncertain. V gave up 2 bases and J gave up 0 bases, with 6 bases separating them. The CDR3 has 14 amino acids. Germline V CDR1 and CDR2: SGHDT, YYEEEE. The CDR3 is CASSFRRSNQPQHF. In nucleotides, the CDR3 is TGTGCCAGCAGCTTCCGTCGTAGCAATCAGCCCCAGCATTTT.

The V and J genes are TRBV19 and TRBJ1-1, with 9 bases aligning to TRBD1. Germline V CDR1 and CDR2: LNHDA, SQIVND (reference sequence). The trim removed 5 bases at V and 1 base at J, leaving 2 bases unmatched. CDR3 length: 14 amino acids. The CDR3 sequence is CASSGTGSNTEAFF. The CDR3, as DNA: TGTGCCAGTAGTGGGACAGGGTCGAACACTGAAGCTTTCTTT.

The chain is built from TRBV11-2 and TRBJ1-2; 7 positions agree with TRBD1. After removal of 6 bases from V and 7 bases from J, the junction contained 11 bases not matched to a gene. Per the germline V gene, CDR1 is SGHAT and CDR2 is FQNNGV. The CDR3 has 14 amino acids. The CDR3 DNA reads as TGTGCCAGCAGTTCGGGACAGTCACGTGTTGGCTACACCTTC. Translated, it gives CASSSGQSRVGYTF.

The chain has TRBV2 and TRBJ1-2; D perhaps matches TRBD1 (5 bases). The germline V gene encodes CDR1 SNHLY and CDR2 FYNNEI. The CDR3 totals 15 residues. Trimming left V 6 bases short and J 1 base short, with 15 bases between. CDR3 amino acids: CASSGLRGVNYGYTF. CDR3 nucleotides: TGTGCCAGCAGCGGACTTCGGGGGGTTAACTATGGCTACACCTTC. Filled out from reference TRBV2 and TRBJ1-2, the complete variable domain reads EPEVTQTPSHQVTQMGQEVILRCVPISNHLYFYWYRQILGQKVEFLVSFYNNEISEKSEIFDDQFSVERPDGSNFTLKIRSTKLEDSAMYFCASSGLRGVNYGYTFGSGTRLTVV.

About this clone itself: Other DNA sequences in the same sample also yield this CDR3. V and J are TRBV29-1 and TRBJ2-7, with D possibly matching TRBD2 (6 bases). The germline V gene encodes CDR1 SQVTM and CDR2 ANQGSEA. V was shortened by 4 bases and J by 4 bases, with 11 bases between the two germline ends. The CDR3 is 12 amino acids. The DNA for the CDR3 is TGCAGCGTTGGGGGACTGACGTACGAGCAGTACTTC. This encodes CSVGGLTYEQYF.

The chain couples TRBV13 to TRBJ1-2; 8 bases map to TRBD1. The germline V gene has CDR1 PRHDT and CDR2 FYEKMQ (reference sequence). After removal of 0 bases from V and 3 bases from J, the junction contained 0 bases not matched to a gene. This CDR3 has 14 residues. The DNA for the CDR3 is TGTGCCAGCAGCTTAGGGGACAGGGACTATGGCTACACCTTC. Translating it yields CASSLGDRDYGYTF.

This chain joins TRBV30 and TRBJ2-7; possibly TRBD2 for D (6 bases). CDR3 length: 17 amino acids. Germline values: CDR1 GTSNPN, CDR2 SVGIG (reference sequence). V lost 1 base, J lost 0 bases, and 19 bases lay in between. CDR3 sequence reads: CAWSAFFVGSSSYEQYF. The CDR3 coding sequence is TGTGCCTGGAGTGCGTTTTTCGTCGGGAGTAGCTCCTACGAGCAGTACTTC.

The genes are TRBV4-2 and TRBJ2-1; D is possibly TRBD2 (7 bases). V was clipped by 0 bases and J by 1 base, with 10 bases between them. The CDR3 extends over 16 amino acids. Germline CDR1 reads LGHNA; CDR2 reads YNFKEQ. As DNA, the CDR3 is TGTGCCAGCAGCCAAGATAGGGGGGGATCCTACAATGAGCAGTTCTTC. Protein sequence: CASSQDRGGSYNEQFF.

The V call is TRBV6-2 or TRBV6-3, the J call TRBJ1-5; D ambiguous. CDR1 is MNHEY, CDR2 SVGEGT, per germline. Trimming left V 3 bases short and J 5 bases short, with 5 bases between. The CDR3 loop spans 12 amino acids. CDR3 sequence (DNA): TGTGCCAGCAGTTATAGTTATCAGCCCCAGCATTTT. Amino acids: CASSYSYQPQHF.

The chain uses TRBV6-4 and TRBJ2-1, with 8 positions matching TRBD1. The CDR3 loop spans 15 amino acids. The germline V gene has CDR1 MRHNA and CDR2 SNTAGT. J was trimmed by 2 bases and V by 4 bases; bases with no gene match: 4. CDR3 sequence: CASSVTGETYNEQFF. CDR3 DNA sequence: TGTGCCAGCAGTGTGACAGGGGAAACCTACAATGAGCAGTTCTTC.

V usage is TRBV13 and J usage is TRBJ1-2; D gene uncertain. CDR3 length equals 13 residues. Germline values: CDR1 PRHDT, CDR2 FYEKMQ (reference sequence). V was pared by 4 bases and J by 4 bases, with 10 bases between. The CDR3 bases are TGTGCCAGCAGCTCCCGGGGTACCTATGGCTACACCTTC. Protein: CASSSRGTYGYTF.

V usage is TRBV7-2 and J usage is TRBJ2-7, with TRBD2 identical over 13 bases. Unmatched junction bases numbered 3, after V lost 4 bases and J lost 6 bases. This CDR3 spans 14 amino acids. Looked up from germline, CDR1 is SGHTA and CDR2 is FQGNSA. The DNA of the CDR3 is TGTGCCAGCAGCTGGGGGACTAGCGGGGTCGAGCAGTACTTC. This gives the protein CASSWGTSGVEQYF.

CDR3 sequence: CAWAISGGYTF. In nucleotides, the CDR3 is TGTGCCTGGGCGATTAGTGGTGGCTACACCTTC. This chain uses TRBV30 with TRBJ1-2; no reliable D call. Trimming removed 5 bases at V and 7 bases at J, with 11 bases between. The CDR3 is 11 residues long. In germline, CDR1 is GTSNPN, CDR2 SVGIG (reference sequence).